The rows below give T cell receptor beta chains drawn from one sample of a study of T cell responses to AZD1222 COVID-19 vaccine. Assay: immunoSEQ multiplex PCR; the TCRdb copy retains only in-frame clones and omits some. The sample contains 120,000 or so clones, roughly 90% of which appear only once. The sequenced sample was peripheral blood, obtained on day 0 of AZD1222 vaccination. The receptors come from an adult in good health. Both conserved end residues are part of each CDR3. D genes are given only for firm matches. Where a row states a size, it is once, few, many or the class of an expanded clone; other rows omit it.

d_call	v_call	clone_size	j_call	cdr3_nt	cdr3_aa
-	TRBV27	-	TRBJ2-7	TGTGCCAGCAGTCCCGGGATAACCTACGAGCAGTACTTC	CASSPGITYEQYF
TRBD1	TRBV7-8	-	TRBJ2-7	TGTGCCAGCAGCGGACGCCGGGACAGGGGTCACGAGCAGTACTTC	CASSGRRDRGHEQYF
-	TRBV7-8	few	TRBJ1-1	TGTGCCAGCAGCTTAGGAGGGACCCTTTTTTTCTTT	CASSLGGTLFFF
-	TRBV9	-	TRBJ2-1	TGTGCCAGCAGCGTAGTGGGGCGGGCCTCCTACAATGAGCAGTTCTTC	CASSVVGRASYNEQFF
-	TRBV19	-	TRBJ1-3	TGTGCCAGTAGTATAGTTGCGCCATCCGGAAACACCATATATTTT	CASSIVAPSGNTIYF
TRBD1	TRBV2	-	TRBJ2-7	TGTGCCAGCTCAACAGGGGGCAGGGGCGAGCAGTACTTC	CASSTGGRGEQYF
TRBD1	TRBV28	-	TRBJ2-5	TGTGCCAGCAAAGAGACAGGGGGACGGGAGACCCAGTACTTC	CASKETGGRETQYF
TRBD1	TRBV2	-	TRBJ1-4	TGTGCCAGCAGTTTACAGGGGACTAATGAAAAACTGTTTTTT	CASSLQGTNEKLFF
-	TRBV2	-	TRBJ2-4	TGTGCCAGCAGACGGGGGGCGGCCAAAAACATTCAGTACTTC	CASRRGAAKNIQYF
-	TRBV6-5	-	TRBJ2-7	TGTGCCAGCAGCCGGCTATCGTACGAGCAGTACTTC	CASSRLSYEQYF
-	TRBV7-2	-	TRBJ1-3	TGTGCCAGCAGACGGACACCCGGCTCTGGAAACACCATATATTTT	CASRRTPGSGNTIYF
-	TRBV24-1	-	TRBJ2-3	TGTGCCACCAGTGATTTCCGGACCGGGGGTACAGATACGCAGTATTTT	CATSDFRTGGTDTQYF
-	TRBV5-6	-	TRBJ1-6	TGTGCCAGCAGCTATGGGACGGGAGATTCACCCCTCCACTTT	CASSYGTGDSPLHF
TRBD1	TRBV5-1	once	TRBJ1-4	TGCGCCAGCAGCCTCGGAACAGGGGGCGGGGAAAAACTGTTTTTT	CASSLGTGGGEKLFF
TRBD1	TRBV7-2	-	TRBJ1-2	TGTGCCAGCAGCTTGGCCCCCGGGACAGAGATTAACTATGGCTACACCTTC	CASSLAPGTEINYGYTF
-	TRBV2	-	TRBJ1-1	TGTGCCAGCAGTGAACTGAGAACAAAAGAAGCTTTCTTT	CASSELRTKEAFF
-	TRBV12-3/TRBV12-4	-	TRBJ1-2	TGTGCCAGCAGATTTCGAAAAGAGGCAAACACCTTC	CASRFRKEANTF
TRBD2	TRBV7-9	once	TRBJ2-1	TGTGCCAGCAGCTACGGACTAGCGGGTTACAATGAGCAGTTCTTC	CASSYGLAGYNEQFF
-	TRBV7-2	-	TRBJ1-1	TGTGCCAGCAGCCCCGCCGGGAGGCGGAGAACTGAAGCTTTCTTT	CASSPAGRRRTEAFF
TRBD1	TRBV5-1	once	TRBJ1-2	TGCGCCAGCAGCTTGGCGCCGGGACAGGAAATCTATGGCTACACCTTC	CASSLAPGQEIYGYTF
-	TRBV6-4	-	TRBJ1-5	TGTGCCAGCAGTCCCTCGGAGTTCCAGCCCCAGCATTTT	CASSPSEFQPQHF
-	TRBV4-1	-	TRBJ1-5	TGCGCCAGCAGCCAAGATCTCGGGACACGGAATCAGCCCCAGCATTTT	CASSQDLGTRNQPQHF
-	TRBV18	-	TRBJ2-2	TGTGCCAGCTCACCATCGAACACCGGGGAGCTGTTTTTT	CASSPSNTGELFF
TRBD2	TRBV2	-	TRBJ2-7	TGTGCCAGCAGCGGTGCTAGCGGGAACATAAACGAGCAGTACTTC	CASSGASGNINEQYF
-	TRBV30	-	TRBJ2-7	TGTGCCTGGAGAAGTTCCTACGAGCAGTACTTC	CAWRSSYEQYF
TRBD1	TRBV18	-	TRBJ1-1	TGTGCCAGCTCAGAACAGGGGGCCACTGAAGCTTTCTTT	CASSEQGATEAFF